This T cell receptor beta chain was retrieved from a study of blood T cell repertoires in COVID-19. At the level of the study: Acute and convalescent COVID-19 specimens originated in the United States, Italy and Spain. The analysed material was cDNA or gDNA that came from T cells, B-cell-depleted T cells, or PBMCs.

As processed by the authors: Reference gene primer amplification in the assay estimated nucleated cell counts. Repertoires were generated with immunoSEQ multiplex PCR, while TCRdb's copy carries only in-frame clones and drops some. V and J calls and clone size come straight from that table; D and trimming were deduced from the DNA. The repertoire holds 310,000 or so clones, with around nine tenths as singletons. V was pared by 0 bases and J by 6 bases, with 7 bases of the junction left unmatched. This CDR3 has 15 residues. The V gene's germline CDR1 is GTSNPN and CDR2 SVGIG (reference sequence). The V call is TRBV30, the J call TRBJ1-5, with 8 bases fitting TRBD1. The sequencing input was peripheral blood. The clonotype was recovered from a man aged 50-59 years with active or convalescent COVID-19. The DNA of the CDR3 is TGTGCCTGGAGTGTACAGGGGGGGCTTGGTCAGCCCCAGCATTTT. Translation: CAWSVQGGLGQPQHF. The full variable domain, rest sourced from reference TRBV30 and TRBJ1-5, is SQTIHQWPATLVQPVGSPLSLECTVEGTSNPNLYWYRQAAGRGLQLLFYSVGIGQISSEVPQNLSASRPQDRQFILSSKKLLLSDSGFYLCAWSVQGGLGQPQHFGDGTRLSIL.